What follows is one TCR beta chain and its context. Its antigen target is currently unknown. Nothing much larger sits one base from this clone, and base qualities are not available. Libraries were built with the immunoSEQ multiplex PCR assay. TCRdb's version of the immuneACCESS table is confined to in-frame rearrangements and falls short of the full clone set. An unresolved V gene accounts for under half of the shortfall where checked; the remainder is of unknown origin. This sample is represented by around 68,000 clones; 90% of them were singletons. Roughly 1.5% of the sample goes to the ten largest clones. This entry is derived from a study of T cell changes during pregnancy in multiple sclerosis (dated by TCRdb to between 2018 and 2021). Regarding the study in general: In women with multiple sclerosis, the researchers looked at how the T cell repertoire shifted as pregnancy progressed.

The sequencing here drew on peripheral blood, taken in the third trimester of pregnancy. This TCR was sampled from a female donor with multiple sclerosis, enrolled in a pregnancy study.

The sequence in DNA is TGTGCCAGCAGCTTAGTGAGAGGGCGGGGGGCGGACAATGAGCAGTTCTTC. Its translation is CASSLVRGRGADNEQFF. This chain is built from TRBV7-9 and TRBJ2-1; 8 middle bases align to TRBD2. CDR1 and CDR2, looked up from the germline V gene (reference sequence), are SEHNR and FQNEAQ. Trimmed from V: 1 base; trimmed from J: 5 bases; junction bases lacking a gene match: 10. The CDR3 sequence holds 17 residues, the cysteine and phenylalanine included. Only the CDR3 DNA stays, 51 bases, in frame from base 1.